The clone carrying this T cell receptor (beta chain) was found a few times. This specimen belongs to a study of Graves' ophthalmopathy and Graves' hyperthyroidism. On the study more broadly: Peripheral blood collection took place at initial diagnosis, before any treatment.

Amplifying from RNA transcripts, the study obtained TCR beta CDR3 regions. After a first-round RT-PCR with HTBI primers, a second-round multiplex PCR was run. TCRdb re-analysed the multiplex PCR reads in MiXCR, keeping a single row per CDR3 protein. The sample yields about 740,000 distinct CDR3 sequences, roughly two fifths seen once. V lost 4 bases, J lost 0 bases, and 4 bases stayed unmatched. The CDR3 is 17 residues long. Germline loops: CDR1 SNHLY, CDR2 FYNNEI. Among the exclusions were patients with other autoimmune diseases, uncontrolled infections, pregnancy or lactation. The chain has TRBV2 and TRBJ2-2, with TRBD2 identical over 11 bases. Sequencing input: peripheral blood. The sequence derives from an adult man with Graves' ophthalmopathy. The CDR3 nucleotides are TGTGCCAGCAGTGTCCGACTAGCGGGGCCGAACACCGGGGAGCTGTTTTTT. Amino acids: CASSVRLAGPNTGELFF.